This TCR beta chain emerged from a study of cytomegalovirus exposure and HLA in healthy donors. Study-level points and caveats: As a later analysis revealed, most CMV-associated TCR beta chains appeared HLA-restricted. Cytomegalovirus association was listed for under 200 TCR beta chains. The HLA-A and HLA-B alleles of most subjects were reportedly predicted accurately from TCR beta sequences.

The CDR3 totals 14 residues. Germline CDR1 is SGHTS and CDR2 is YDEGEE. After removal of 3 bases from V and 5 bases from J, the junction contained 7 bases not matched to a gene. To note about this clone: The antigen remains undetermined.

A multiplex PCR was run with 60 Vbeta primers and 13 Jbeta primers. The assay was immunoSEQ multiplex PCR, and TCRdb's table has in-frame clones only and misses some. There are roughly 120,000 clones in the sample; over 8.5% occur only once, and about 6.6% lies in the top ten. The chain carries TRBV5-8 and TRBJ1-1, with 7 bases fitting TRBD1. This clonotype originated in a middle-aged woman in good health and CMV-seropositive. Sequenced sample: PBMCs. The CDR3 protein is CASSYQGGWTEAFF. CDR3 DNA: TGTGCCAGCAGCTACCAAGGGGGCTGGACTGAAGCTTTCTTT.